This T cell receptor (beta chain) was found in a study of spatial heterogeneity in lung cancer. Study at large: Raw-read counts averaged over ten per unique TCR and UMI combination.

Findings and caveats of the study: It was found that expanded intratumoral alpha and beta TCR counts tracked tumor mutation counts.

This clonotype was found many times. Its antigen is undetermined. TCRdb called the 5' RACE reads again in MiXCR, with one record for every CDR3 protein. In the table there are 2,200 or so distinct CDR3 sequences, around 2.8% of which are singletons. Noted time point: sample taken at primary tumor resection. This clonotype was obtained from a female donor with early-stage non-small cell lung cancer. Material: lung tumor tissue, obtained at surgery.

CDR3 coding DNA: TGTGCCAGCAGCCCGAGGTCTCAAAGGGGAGCTTTCTTT. Its protein product is CASSPRSQRGAFF. The J gene is TRBJ1-1, the V gene TRBV7-9, with a possible D match to TRBD1 (5 bases). The CDR3 is made up of 13 amino acids. Germline V lookup: CDR1 SEHNR, CDR2 FQNEAQ (reference sequence). V gave up 5 bases and J gave up 10 bases, with 17 bases separating them.